These T cell receptor beta chains were read from a single sample in a study of CD8+CD57+ T cells in acquired aplastic anemia. TCRdb independently ran MiXCR on the reads; one entry per CDR3 protein. Of some 200,000 distinct CDR3 sequences in the sample, around half were seen once. The sequenced material came from sorted CD4+, CD8+, or CD8+CD57+ T cells (not recorded which) from PBMCs. The receptor source for this set is a human donor with aplastic anemia. CDR3s include the opening cysteine and the closing phenylalanine or tryptophan. A D gene is named only where the DNA matches it firmly. Clone size is shown for a subset of rows, as once, few, many or a class of expanded clone.

D gene | J gene | clone size | V gene | CDR3 protein | CDR3 DNA
. | TRBJ1-1 | few | TRBV28 | CASSFQRTAMNTEAFF | TGTGCCAGCAGTTTTCAACGGACAGCTATGAACACTGAAGCTTTCTTT
TRBD1 | TRBJ2-3 | many | TRBV6-6 | CASSYSTGWSDTQYF | TGTGCCAGCAGTTACTCGACAGGGTGGTCAGATACGCAGTATTTT
. | TRBJ1-4 | . | TRBV5-1 | CASKKGTTNEKPFF | TGCGCCAGCAAGAAGGGTACAACTAATGAAAAACCGTTTTTT
TRBD1 | TRBJ1-5 | . | TRBV20-1 | CSAGGQGGLGGNQPQHF | TGCAGTGCTGGAGGACAGGGAGGATTAGGAGGCAATCAGCCCCAGCATTTT
TRBD2 | TRBJ2-3 | many | TRBV9 | CASSVVGTSYDTQYF | TGTGCCAGCAGCGTAGTTGGGACTAGCTATGATACGCAGTATTTT
. | TRBJ2-1 | . | TRBV20-1 | CSAIVENEQFF | TGCAGTGCTATAGTCGAGAATGAGCAGTTCTTC
TRBD2 | TRBJ2-1 | few | TRBV3-1 | CASSQGTSGANEQFF | TGTGCCAGCAGCCAAGGGACTAGCGGAGCCAATGAGCAGTTCTTC
TRBD1 | TRBJ2-7 | many | TRBV27 | CASSSLQGAEQYF | TGTGCCAGCAGTTCCCTACAGGGGGCCGAGCAGTACTTC
TRBD2 | TRBJ2-5 | once | TRBV5-4 | CASSLSSGGQETQYF | TGTGCCAGCAGCTTGTCTAGCGGGGGGCAAGAGACCCAGTACTTC
. | TRBJ2-2 | once | TRBV24-1 | CATSDPGLHTGELFF | TGTGCCACCAGTGATCCAGGGCTCCACACCGGGGAGCTGTTTTTT
TRBD2 | TRBJ2-1 | few | TRBV10-3 | CAANTGGPISEQFF | TGTGCCGCGAATACGGGGGGGCCAATCAGTGAGCAGTTCTTC
. | TRBJ1-5 | . | TRBV2 | CASSEQQGQPQHF | TGTGCCAGCAGTGAACAACAGGGCCAGCCCCAGCATTTT
. | TRBJ1-1 | many | TRBV2 | CASSGSSGRNTEAFF | TGTGCCAGCAGTGGATCATCCGGACGGAACACTGAAGCTTTCTTT
TRBD2 | TRBJ2-1 | . | TRBV20-1 | CSASGTSGDEQFF | TGCAGTGCTAGCGGGACTAGCGGGGATGAGCAGTTCTTC
. | TRBJ1-3 | many | TRBV14 | CASSQEVQANTIYF | TGTGCCAGCAGCCAAGAAGTTCAAGCGAACACCATATATTTT
. | TRBJ1-4 | . | TRBV5-1 | CASSLGWGGQVATNEKLFF | TGCGCCAGCAGCTTGGGATGGGGCGGCCAGGTAGCAACTAATGAAAAACTGTTTTTT
. | TRBJ1-2 | many | TRBV2 | CASSRPGLYGYTF | TGTGCCAGCAGTAGGCCAGGGCTGTATGGCTACACCTTC
TRBD1 | TRBJ1-2 | . | TRBV19 | CASSLRTGTNYGYTF | TGTGCCAGTAGTCTTCGGACAGGGACTAACTATGGCTACACCTTC
. | TRBJ1-2 | . | TRBV20-1 | CSANPRGLDGYTF | TGCAGTGCTAATCCCAGGGGTTTGGATGGCTACACCTTC
. | TRBJ1-5 | few | TRBV19 | CASVTQGSNQPQHF | TGTGCCAGCGTTACCCAGGGGTCCAATCAGCCCCAGCATTTT
. | TRBJ1-2 | . | TRBV12-3/TRBV12-4 | CASSLEAAYGYTF | TGTGCCAGCAGTTTAGAGGCAGCCTATGGCTACACCTTC
. | TRBJ2-1 | . | TRBV9 | CASSADRGGYNEQFF | TGTGCCAGCAGCGCGGACAGAGGTGGCTACAATGAGCAGTTCTTC
. | TRBJ1-1 | . | TRBV11-1 | CASSLAGARGTEAFF | TGTGCCAGCAGCTTAGCGGGGGCGAGAGGAACTGAAGCTTTCTTT
. | TRBJ2-3 | . | TRBV29-1 | CSVEEVPDTQYF | TGCAGCGTAGAGGAAGTCCCAGATACGCAGTATTTT
. | TRBJ1-5 | . | TRBV12-3/TRBV12-4 | CASSLEPGGQPQHF | TGTGCCAGCAGTTTAGAACCGGGGGGGCAGCCCCAGCATTTT
TRBD1 | TRBJ1-1 | . | TRBV19 | CASSIQGGYRTEAFF | TGTGCCAGTAGTATTCAGGGGGGATATAGGACTGAAGCTTTCTTT
TRBD2 | TRBJ2-4 | few | TRBV9 | CASSAFIGGAGGGDIQYF | TGTGCCAGCAGCGCCTTTATAGGCGGCGCGGGGGGCGGAGACATTCAGTACTTC
. | TRBJ1-1 | many | TRBV7-2 | CASSRTGLSNTEAFF | TGTGCCAGCAGCAGGACTGGACTATCGAACACTGAAGCTTTCTTT
. | TRBJ2-5 | . | TRBV6-1 | CASSEAGWPSSYQETQYF | TGTGCCAGCAGTGAAGCCGGGTGGCCAAGTTCGTACCAAGAGACCCAGTACTTC
. | TRBJ2-2 | once | TRBV7-3 | CASRDPNTGGLFF | TGTGCCAGCAGGGATCCGAACACCGGGGGGCTGTTTTTT
. | TRBJ1-2 | . | TRBV2 | CASVSGSTANYGYTF | TGTGCCAGCGTTTCGGGCTCGACTGCTAACTATGGCTACACCTTC
TRBD1 | TRBJ2-1 | . | TRBV20-1 | CSAPTAGQGTYNEQFF | TGCAGTGCCCCGACTGCTGGACAGGGGACCTACAATGAGCAGTTCTTC
. | TRBJ1-5 | . | TRBV10-1 | CARPNRKAGGANQPQHF | TGCGCCAGGCCCAACAGGAAGGCCGGGGGAGCCAATCAGCCCCAGCATTTT
TRBD1 | TRBJ2-5 | many | TRBV6-1 | CASSKRGQGVTAETQYF | TGTGCCAGCAGCAAAAGGGGACAGGGGGTGACAGCGGAGACCCAGTACTTC
TRBD2 | TRBJ2-7 | many | TRBV10-3 | CAISFSTGGYEQYF | TGTGCCATCAGTTTCTCTACGGGGGGGTACGAGCAGTACTTC
. | TRBJ2-2 | many | TRBV10-3 | CAILRRSEGTGELFF | TGTGCCATCTTGCGGCGGAGCGAAGGGACCGGGGAGCTGTTTTTT
TRBD1 | TRBJ1-1 | . | TRBV6-5 | CASSYGTETMNTEAFF | TGTGCCAGCAGTTACGGGACAGAAACTATGAACACTGAAGCTTTCTTT
TRBD2 | TRBJ2-3 | . | TRBV2 | CASRLAGTGTDTQYF | TGTGCCAGCAGGTTAGCGGGGACGGGCACAGATACGCAGTATTTT
. | TRBJ2-7 | . | TRBV18 | CASSPFGVSSYEQYF | TGTGCCAGCTCACCATTCGGAGTCAGCTCCTACGAGCAGTACTTC
. | TRBJ2-7 | . | TRBV10-1 | CASSDTAGYEQYF | TGCGCCAGCAGTGATACTGCAGGGTACGAGCAGTACTTC
TRBD2 | TRBJ2-5 | few | TRBV6-5 | CASSYSPIGRGGETQYF | TGTGCCAGCAGTTACTCGCCAATCGGGCGGGGGGGGGAGACCCAGTACTTC
. | TRBJ2-5 | . | TRBV11-1 | CASSSMTVQEAQYF | TGTGCCAGCAGCTCAATGACAGTCCAAGAGGCCCAGTACTTC
. | TRBJ2-3 | many | TRBV5-4 | CASSLPRQGWGTDTQYF | TGTGCCAGCAGCCTACCCCGTCAGGGATGGGGCACAGATACGCAGTATTTT
. | TRBJ2-2 | . | TRBV11-2 | CASSLPLAGRSIGELFF | TGTGCCAGCAGCTTACCCTTGGCGGGGAGATCGATCGGGGAGCTGTTTTTT
. | TRBJ2-3 | once | TRBV2 | CATQGDPDTQYF | TGTGCCACTCAGGGAGACCCAGATACGCAGTATTTT
. | TRBJ2-5 | many | TRBV6-2/TRBV6-3 | CASSYGNRRGETQYF | TGTGCCAGCAGTTACGGCAACAGGAGGGGGGAGACCCAGTACTTC